The sequence of this TCR beta chain was determined in a study of technical replicates of blood from a handful of donors. Libraries were prepared by immunoSEQ multiplex PCR; TCRdb keeps only in-frame clonotypes and omits some of them. The data show 80,000 to 100,000 clones, approximately 96% seen once. This CDR3 comprises 16 residues. V lost 4 bases and J lost 2; bases outside the gene matches: 7. The germline gives CDR1 ENHRY, CDR2 SYGVKD. The receptor was derived from a human donor in good health. This chain uses TRBV10-3 with TRBJ2-3, with TRBD1 identical over 9 bases. The sequencing sample was made of T cells isolated from PBMCs. Here the CDR3 reads CAISGPGTGPTDTQYF. CDR3 sequence (DNA): TGTGCCATCAGTGGCCCCGGGACAGGGCCCACAGATACGCAGTATTTT.